Listed here are 10 T cell receptor beta chains from one sample, sequenced in a study of blood T cell repertoires in COVID-19. TCRdb's copy holds only in-frame clones and misses some; the assay was immunoSEQ multiplex PCR. This table has 150,000 to 200,000 clones, around 80% appearing once. The sample comprised peripheral blood. The source is a woman of 80 years or more with acute or convalescent COVID-19.

The V gene is TRBV10-2, the J gene TRBJ2-7; weak D call: TRBD1 (6 bases). The V end lost 5 bases, the J end lost 2 bases, and 13 bases lay between the germline ends. CDR1 and CDR2 from the germline V gene are WSHSY and SAAADI. CDR3 size: 14 residues. CDR3 DNA sequence: TGCGCCAGCAGTAACCCTGGACAGACCTACGAGCAGTACTTC. It encodes CASSNPGQTYEQYF.

The rearrangement uses TRBV19 and TRBJ1-5, with TRBD1 as a possible D gene (5 bases). The CDR3 runs 16 residues. Deletions cut 3 bases from V and 1 base from J, with 13 bases between. In germline, CDR1 is LNHDA, CDR2 SQIVND (reference sequence). CDR3 sequence: CASSIPSGGSNQPQHF. The CDR3 DNA is TGTGCCAGTAGTATCCCATCTGGGGGGAGCAATCAGCCCCAGCATTTT.

This chain connects TRBV15 to TRBJ2-7; 10 bases agree with TRBD1. V gave up 2 bases and J gave up 4 bases; unmatched junction bases: 5. The CDR3 contains 15 residues. Germline V lookup: CDR1 LNHNV, CDR2 YYDKDF (reference sequence). CDR3 in amino acids: CATSRSGTGVYEQYF. The CDR3 region has the DNA TGTGCCACCAGCAGATCCGGGACAGGGGTTTACGAGCAGTACTTC.

The chain has TRBV2 and TRBJ2-3; a possible D gene is TRBD2 (7 bases). The germline CDR1 and CDR2 sequences are SNHLY and FYNNEI. The CDR3 has 15 residues. V lost 5 bases to trimming and J lost 6 bases, with 18 bases between them. The CDR3 region is CASSPLSGGGDTQYF. CDR3 DNA: TGTGCCAGCAGTCCTCTTTCGGGGGGCGGGGATACGCAGTATTTT.

This clone was detected only once. The chain joins TRBV5-1 to TRBJ1-6, with no clear D. V lost 0 bases, J lost 14 bases, and 15 bases lay in between. The CDR3 sequence is 14 residues long. The germline V gene encodes CDR1 SGHRS and CDR2 YFSETQ. CDR3 loop: CASSLGAGGASLHF. The CDR3 DNA reads as TGCGCCAGCAGCTTGGGTGCGGGCGGTGCATCCCTCCACTTT.

The J gene is TRBJ1-6, the V gene TRBV6-5; 7 nucleotides match TRBD1. Trimming took 6 bases from V and 8 from J; bases not matched to a gene: 10. The CDR3 totals 15 residues. The germline CDR1 and CDR2 sequences are MNHEY and SVGAGI. The CDR3: CASSQGGEVYSPLHF. CDR3 bases: TGTGCCAGCAGCCAAGGGGGCGAAGTCTATTCACCCCTCCACTTT.

The rearrangement links TRBV7-2 to TRBJ2-1; the match to TRBD2 covers 16 bases. Germline lookup yields CDR1 SGHTA and CDR2 FQGNSA. The CDR3 totals 16 residues. J was trimmed by 9 bases and V by 5 bases; bases with no gene match: 7. The CDR3 reads CASSPGLAGGPGEQFF. The CDR3 DNA is TGTGCCAGCAGCCCGGGACTAGCGGGGGGGCCGGGTGAGCAGTTCTTC.

The chain employs TRBV11-3 and TRBJ2-2, with no clear D. V dropped 1 base and J dropped 0 bases, with 6 bases sitting between them. CDR1 is SGHNT, CDR2 YENEEA, per germline. The CDR3 has 15 amino acids. This chain's CDR3 is CASSLAGSNTGELFF. CDR3 nucleotide sequence: TGTGCCAGCAGCTTAGCAGGCTCGAACACCGGGGAGCTGTTTTTT.

This clone has only one observation. This chain joins TRBV3-1 (or the pseudogene TRBV3-2) and TRBJ2-2; 10 bases are a match to TRBD1. Germline assignment: CDR1 LGHDT and CDR2 YNNKEL (reference sequence). V shed 6 bases and J 9 bases; nucleotides not matched to a gene: 7. CDR3 length equals 14 residues. The CDR3 DNA sequence: TGTGCCAGCAGGTTTGGACAGGGGGGTAGGGAGCTGTTTTTT. This encodes CASRFGQGGRELFF.

This clone occurred once. The chain has TRBV29-1 and TRBJ1-1; D not certain. This CDR3 contains 14 residues. Between the trimmed V and J ends, which lost 4 bases and 6 bases, there was a span of 18 bases. Germline CDR1 is SQVTM and CDR2 is ANQGSEA. The DNA of the CDR3 is TGCAGCGTTGTCGGTTTCGGAGGAGCTTCTGAAGCTTTCTTT. Protein product: CSVVGFGGASEAFF.